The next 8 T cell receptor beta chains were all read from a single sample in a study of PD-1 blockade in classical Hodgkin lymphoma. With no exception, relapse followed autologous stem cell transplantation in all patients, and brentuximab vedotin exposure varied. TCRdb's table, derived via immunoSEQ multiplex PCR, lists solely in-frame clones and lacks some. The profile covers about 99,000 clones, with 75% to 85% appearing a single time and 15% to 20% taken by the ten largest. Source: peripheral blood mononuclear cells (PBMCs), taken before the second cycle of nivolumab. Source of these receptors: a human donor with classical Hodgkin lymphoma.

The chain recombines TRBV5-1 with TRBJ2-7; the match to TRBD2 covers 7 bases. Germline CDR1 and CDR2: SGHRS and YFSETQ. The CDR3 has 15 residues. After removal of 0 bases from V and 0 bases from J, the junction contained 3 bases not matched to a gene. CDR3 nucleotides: TGCGCCAGCAGCTTGGGTCGGGAGGTCTCCTACGAGCAGTACTTC. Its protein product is CASSLGREVSYEQYF. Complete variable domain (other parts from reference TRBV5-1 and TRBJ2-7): KAGVTQTPRYLIKTRGQQVTLSCSPISGHRSVSWYQQTPGQGLQFLFEYFSETQRNKGNFPGRFSGRQFSNSRSEMNVSTLELGDSALYLCASSLGREVSYEQYFGPGTRLTVT.

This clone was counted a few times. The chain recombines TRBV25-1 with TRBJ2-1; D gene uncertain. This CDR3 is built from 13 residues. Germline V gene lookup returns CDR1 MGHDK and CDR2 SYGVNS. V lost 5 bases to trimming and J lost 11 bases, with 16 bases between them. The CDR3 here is CASSSNSLHQQFF. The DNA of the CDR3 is TGTGCCAGCAGTTCCAATTCCCTACACCAGCAGTTCTTC.

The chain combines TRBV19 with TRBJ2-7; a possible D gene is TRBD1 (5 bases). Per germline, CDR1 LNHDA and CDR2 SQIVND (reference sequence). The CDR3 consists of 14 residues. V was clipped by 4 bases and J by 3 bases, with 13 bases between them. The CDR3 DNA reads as TGTGCCAGTAGTAGAGACCCACAGGACTACGAGCAGTACTTC. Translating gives CASSRDPQDYEQYF.

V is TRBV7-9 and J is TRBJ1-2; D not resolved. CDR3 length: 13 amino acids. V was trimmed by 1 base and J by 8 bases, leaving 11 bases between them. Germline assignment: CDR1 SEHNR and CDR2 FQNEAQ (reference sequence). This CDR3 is CASSLGPLEGYTF. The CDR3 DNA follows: TGTGCCAGCAGCTTAGGCCCTTTGGAAGGCTACACCTTC.

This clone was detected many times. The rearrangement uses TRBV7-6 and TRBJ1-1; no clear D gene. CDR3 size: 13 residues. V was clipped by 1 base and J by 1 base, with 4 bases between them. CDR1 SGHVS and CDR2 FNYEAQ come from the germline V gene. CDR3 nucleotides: TGTGCCAGCAGCTTAGGACAGAACACTGAAGCTTTCTTT. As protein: CASSLGQNTEAFF.

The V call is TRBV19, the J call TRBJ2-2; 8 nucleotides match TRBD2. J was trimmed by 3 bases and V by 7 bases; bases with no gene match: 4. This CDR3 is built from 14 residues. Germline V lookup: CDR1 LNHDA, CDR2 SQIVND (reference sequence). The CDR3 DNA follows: TGTGCCAGTACCGGGACTAGGGACACCGGGGAGCTGTTTTTT. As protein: CASTGTRDTGELFF.

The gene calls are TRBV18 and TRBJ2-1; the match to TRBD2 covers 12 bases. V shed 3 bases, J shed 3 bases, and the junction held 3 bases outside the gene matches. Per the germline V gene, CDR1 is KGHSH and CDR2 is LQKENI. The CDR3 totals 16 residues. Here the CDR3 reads CASSPWTSGDYNEQFF. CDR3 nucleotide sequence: TGTGCCAGCTCACCCTGGACTAGCGGGGACTACAATGAGCAGTTCTTC.

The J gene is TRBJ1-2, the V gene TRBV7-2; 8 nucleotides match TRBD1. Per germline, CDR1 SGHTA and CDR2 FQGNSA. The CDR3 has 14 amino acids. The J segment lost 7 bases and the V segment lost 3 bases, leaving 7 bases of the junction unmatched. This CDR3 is CASSFGQGARGYTF. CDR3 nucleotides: TGTGCCAGCAGCTTTGGTCAGGGGGCTCGTGGCTACACCTTC.